Listed here are 28 T cell receptor beta chains from one sample, sequenced in a study of blood T cell repertoires in COVID-19. This table comes from immunoSEQ multiplex PCR, and its TCRdb copy is limited to in-frame clones, with some not included. The sample carries about 160,000 clones, more than 60% recorded once. Sequenced material: peripheral blood. These receptors all come from a man between 60 and 75 years old with acute or convalescent COVID-19.

The chain uses TRBV6-1 and TRBJ2-7; 9 bases are a match to TRBD1. Germline trimming cut 4 bases from V and 5 bases from J; bases unmatched to any gene: 12. From germline, CDR1 is MNHNS and CDR2 SASEGT. There are 16 residues in the CDR3. For the CDR3, the DNA is TGTGCCAGCAGTGTCACCGGCCGGACAGGGGCCCACGAGCAGTACTTC. It encodes CASSVTGRTGAHEQYF.

The rearrangement links TRBV5-1 to TRBJ1-2; a weak D match, TRBD1 (6 bases). The CDR3 has 15 amino acids. Germline lookup yields CDR1 SGHRS and CDR2 YFSETQ. V lost 4 bases to trimming and J lost 5 bases, with 18 bases between them. The CDR3 DNA is TGCGCCAGCAGCCTTGGGGCCCGGACAGAGTATGGCTACACCTTC. Its translation is CASSLGARTEYGYTF.

This clone was detected only a few times. The J gene is TRBJ2-7, the V gene TRBV11-1; a possible D gene is TRBD2 (6 bases). The germline CDR1 and CDR2 sequences are SGHAT and FQDESV (reference sequence). Trimming left V 5 bases short and J 6 bases short, with 20 bases between. The CDR3 totals 15 residues. The CDR3 loop is CASSPSSLAEGEQYF. CDR3 nucleotides: TGTGCCAGCAGCCCCTCGTCTTTGGCGGAGGGCGAGCAGTACTTC.

This chain uses TRBV18 with TRBJ2-7; the D gene is possibly TRBD1 (5 bases). V lost 2 bases to trimming and J lost 7 bases, with 15 bases between them. This CDR3 is built from 14 residues. In germline, CDR1 is KGHSH, CDR2 LQKENI. The CDR3 DNA reads as TGTGCCAGCTCACCAAATACAGGACGTTTAGAGCAGTACTTC. As protein: CASSPNTGRLEQYF.

This rearrangement joins TRBV7-9 to TRBJ1-3, with D unclear. Germline V CDR1 and CDR2: SEHNR, FQNEAQ (reference sequence). V lost 2 bases, J lost 8 bases, and 16 bases lay in between. The CDR3 length is 15 residues. The CDR3, as DNA: TGTGCCAGCAGCTTAACGCGGGGAGGGTCGGACACCATATATTTT. Translation: CASSLTRGGSDTIYF.

This clone was seen only a few times. This sequence joins TRBV7-9 and TRBJ2-1, with TRBD1 matching 7 bases. The germline V gene encodes CDR1 SEHNR and CDR2 FQNEAQ (reference sequence). This CDR3 is 16 amino acids long. With 5 bases clipped from V and 1 base from J, the junction kept 8 bases outside the gene matches. CDR3 residues: CASSPRQGRSYNEQFF. DNA of the CDR3: TGTGCCAGCAGCCCCCGACAGGGCCGTTCCTACAATGAGCAGTTCTTC.

The chain joins TRBV6-2 or TRBV6-3 to TRBJ2-1; D call uncertain. V gave up 3 bases and J gave up 6 bases, with 6 bases separating them. This CDR3 contains 12 residues. The germline V gene encodes CDR1 MNHEY and CDR2 SVGEGT. The CDR3 region has the DNA TGTGCCAGCAGTTATGGAGTCAATGAGCAGTTCTTC. This codes for CASSYGVNEQFF.

The J gene is TRBJ2-3, the V gene TRBV5-1; D call uncertain. CDR1 SGHRS and CDR2 YFSETQ come from the germline V gene. Trimming shortened V by 5 bases and J by 0 bases, and 13 bases separated the two germline ends. This CDR3 contains 15 residues. The DNA for the CDR3 is TGCGCCAGCAGAGTAACCCCGACTAGCACAGATACGCAGTATTTT. Translation gives CASRVTPTSTDTQYF. The variable domain in full, completed from reference TRBV5-1 and TRBJ2-3, reads KAGVTQTPRYLIKTRGQQVTLSCSPISGHRSVSWYQQTPGQGLQFLFEYFSETQRNKGNFPGRFSGRQFSNSRSEMNVSTLELGDSALYLCASRVTPTSTDTQYFGPGTRLTVL.

The chain links TRBV27 to TRBJ1-5, with D perhaps matching TRBD1 (5 bases). The V gene lost 3 bases and the J gene lost 7 bases, with 13 bases spanning the gap. Per the germline V gene, CDR1 is MNHEY and CDR2 is SMNVEV (reference sequence). The CDR3 length is 14 residues. The CDR3 DNA reads TGTGCCAGCAGTTTCGGGGGATTAGAACAGCCCCAGCATTTT. It codes for CASSFGGLEQPQHF.

The rearrangement uses TRBV11-2 and TRBJ2-1; 9 bases fit TRBD1. Germline assignment: CDR1 SGHAT and CDR2 FQNNGV. This CDR3 region has 16 residues. Unmatched junction bases numbered 8, after V lost 1 base and J lost 7 bases. CDR3 sequence reads: CASSLGSGTGSNEQFF. The CDR3 region has the DNA TGTGCCAGCAGCTTAGGATCCGGGACAGGGTCAAATGAGCAGTTCTTC.

The rearrangement links TRBV7-2 to TRBJ2-5; D remains unclear. This CDR3 comprises 13 residues. Germline assignment: CDR1 SGHTA and CDR2 FQGNSA. Trimming cost V 2 bases and J 5 bases, with 9 bases left between them. The DNA for the CDR3 is TGTGCCAGCAGCTTATCTCACGGTGAGACCCAGTACTTC. Its protein product is CASSLSHGETQYF.

The count of this clone is one. The rearrangement joins TRBV5-1 to TRBJ2-3; TRBD1 aligns across 7 bases. Trimming cost V 4 bases and J 4 bases; bases outside gene matches: 9. CDR3 length: 15 residues. Germline V gene lookup returns CDR1 SGHRS and CDR2 YFSETQ. CDR3 DNA: TGCGCCAGCAGCCCTCTGGACAGGTCAGCAGATACGCAGTATTTT. It specifies CASSPLDRSADTQYF.

The CDR3 loop reads CASSPMAGSETQYF. The CDR3 region has the DNA TGTGCCAGCAGCCCCATGGCGGGGTCGGAGACCCAGTACTTC. V is TRBV9 and J is TRBJ2-5; tentative D call: TRBD2 (6 bases). This CDR3 comprises 14 residues. Germline V CDR1 and CDR2: SGDLS, YYNGEE. Between the trimmed V and J ends, which lost 4 bases and 5 bases, there was a span of 15 bases.

The CDR3 here is CASSLALGSPTEAFF. CDR3 bases: TGTGCCAGCAGCTTAGCGTTAGGGAGTCCCACTGAAGCTTTCTTT. This chain links TRBV7-9 with TRBJ1-1, with D unclear. The CDR3 is made up of 15 amino acids. In germline, CDR1 is SEHNR, CDR2 FQNEAQ (reference sequence). V lost 0 bases and J lost 4, with 12 bases in between.

V is TRBV11-2 and J is TRBJ2-5, with TRBD1 identical over 8 bases. CDR1 is SGHAT and CDR2 is FQNNGV in the germline V gene. V lost 5 bases and J lost 4; bases outside the gene matches: 9. CDR3 length: 15 amino acids. The CDR3 DNA follows: TGTGCCAGCAGCCTCCCGGGGACAGGCCTAGAGACCCAGTACTTC. Its translation is CASSLPGTGLETQYF. Together with reference TRBV11-2 and TRBJ2-5, the CDR3 gives the full variable domain: EAGVAQSPRYKIIEKRQSVAFWCNPISGHATLYWYQQILGQGPKLLIQFQNNGVVDDSQLPKDRFSAERLKGVDSTLKIQPAKLEDSAVYLCASSLPGTGLETQYFGPGTRLLVL.

The V and J genes are TRBV20-1 and TRBJ1-1, with D hard to call. This CDR3 is 11 amino acids long. Germline lookup yields CDR1 DFQATT and CDR2 SNEGSKA (reference sequence). V lost 3 bases to trimming and J lost 7 bases, with 9 bases between them. CDR3 loop: CSASSGHEAFF. The CDR3 region has the DNA TGCAGTGCTAGTTCAGGCCATGAAGCTTTCTTT.

The gene calls are TRBV30 and TRBJ2-5; D is unresolved. The germline CDR1 and CDR2 sequences are GTSNPN and SVGIG (reference sequence). The germline V and J ends were trimmed by 4 bases and 2 bases, with 14 bases remaining between them. The CDR3 covers 14 residues. Here the CDR3 DNA reads TGTGCCTGGAACGGTGGGCAATCACAAGAGACCCAGTACTTC. Amino acids: CAWNGGQSQETQYF.

The V gene is TRBV7-2, the J gene TRBJ1-2; D is unresolved. CDR1 SGHTA and CDR2 FQGNSA come from the germline V gene. The CDR3 contains 14 residues. The V end lost 1 base, the J end lost 5 bases, and 11 bases lay between the germline ends. CDR3 DNA sequence: TGTGCCAGCAGCTTAGGGCAGATCCGTTATGGCTACACCTTC. This translates into CASSLGQIRYGYTF.

The chain has TRBV5-1 and TRBJ2-1; 9 bases are shared with TRBD2. The J segment lost 6 bases and the V segment lost 0 bases, leaving 7 bases of the junction unmatched. The germline V gene encodes CDR1 SGHRS and CDR2 YFSETQ. The CDR3 has 16 amino acids. The CDR3 reads CASSLASSSGVNEQFF. The CDR3 nucleotides read TGCGCCAGCAGCTTGGCCAGCTCTAGCGGGGTCAATGAGCAGTTCTTC.

This clone has just a few counts. The chain combines TRBV7-9 with TRBJ1-2, with TRBD1 as a possible D gene (5 bases). CDR1 and CDR2 (germline): SEHNR, FQNEAQ (reference sequence). The CDR3 is 15 residues long. V lost 0 bases and J 0 bases, leaving 8 bases between the germline ends. The CDR3 DNA follows: TGTGCCAGCAGCTTAGCCCAGGGTCCTAACTATGGCTACACCTTC. Protein product: CASSLAQGPNYGYTF. The full variable domain, its missing parts supplied by reference TRBV7-9 and TRBJ1-2, is DTGVSQNPRHKITKRGQNVTFRCDPISEHNRLYWYRQTLGQGPEFLTYFQNEAQLEKSRLLSDRFSAERPKGSFSTLEIQRTEQGDSAMYLCASSLAQGPNYGYTFGSGTRLTVV.

This clone was recorded many times. The chain is built from TRBV6-5 and TRBJ1-1; 8 bases fit TRBD1. The V gene end was trimmed by 4 bases and the J gene end by 3 bases; junction bases not matched to a gene: 4. CDR3 length: 14 residues. Germline V gives CDR1 MNHEY, CDR2 SVGAGI. CDR3 region: CASSLYRGDTEAFF. The CDR3 DNA follows: TGTGCCAGCAGTTTGTACAGGGGGGACACTGAAGCTTTCTTT.

The chain couples TRBV6-2 or TRBV6-3 to TRBJ2-3; D is unclear. Trimming removed 0 bases from V and 1 base from J, with 11 bases in between. This CDR3 is built from 16 residues. Germline loops: CDR1 MNHEY, CDR2 SVGEGT. The CDR3 sequence: CASSYSQAVGTDTQYF. CDR3 in DNA: TGTGCCAGCAGTTACTCTCAGGCTGTGGGCACAGATACGCAGTATTTT.

The genes are TRBV3-1 (or the pseudogene TRBV3-2) and TRBJ2-4; TRBD2 matches 9 bases. Losses at the gene ends were 4 bases for V and 0 bases for J; bases not matched to a gene: 4. CDR1 is LGHDT and CDR2 is YNNKEL in the germline V gene (reference sequence). The CDR3 sequence is 16 residues long. CDR3 nucleotides: TGTGCCAGCAGCCCAATAGCGGGGGTAGCCAAAAACATTCAGTACTTC. Amino acid sequence: CASSPIAGVAKNIQYF.

The J gene is TRBJ2-4, the V gene TRBV20-1, with 7 bases identical to TRBD2. Germline V lookup: CDR1 DFQATT, CDR2 SNEGSKA (reference sequence). The length of the CDR3 is 16 residues. With 3 bases clipped from V and 10 bases from J, the junction kept 18 bases outside the gene matches. CDR3 sequence reads: CSASFSLAGLGGIQYF. The CDR3 DNA reads as TGCAGTGCTAGTTTTAGTTTAGCGGGCCTGGGGGGGATTCAGTACTTC.

The chain uses TRBV27 and TRBJ1-5; 9 nucleotides line up with TRBD1. The V segment lost 6 bases and the J segment 9 bases; nucleotides outside the gene matches: 12. Germline V CDR1 and CDR2: MNHEY, SMNVEV (reference sequence). The CDR3 loop spans 15 amino acids. CDR3 residues: CASRDVTGGEGPQHF. The CDR3 nucleotides are TGTGCCAGCAGGGACGTTACAGGGGGCGAAGGGCCCCAGCATTTT.

About this clone itself: The junction does not match germline at one end; this may be a read error. Here the CDR3 DNA reads TGTGCCAGCAGTTTAGTCCCTACAGGCTATGGCTACACCTTC. Translated, it gives CASSLVPTGYGYTF. V and J are TRBV7-9 and TRBJ1-2; tentative D call: TRBD1 (5 bases). The CDR3 is 14 residues long. Germline lookup yields CDR1 SEHNR and CDR2 FQNEAQ (reference sequence).

The chain combines TRBV6-5 with TRBJ1-1; perhaps TRBD1 as D (5 bases). Germline loops: CDR1 MNHEY, CDR2 SVGAGI. V lost 6 bases and J 0 bases, leaving 8 bases between the germline ends. There are 13 residues in the CDR3. CDR3 protein: CASRPRVNTEAFF. CDR3 in DNA: TGTGCCAGCAGGCCCAGGGTGAACACTGAAGCTTTCTTT.

The chain carries TRBV19 and TRBJ1-2, with D tentatively TRBD1 (6 bases). The CDR3 has 15 amino acids. Germline V CDR1 and CDR2: LNHDA, SQIVND (reference sequence). Trimming cost V 7 bases and J 5 bases, with 20 bases left between them. The CDR3 protein is CASTPGDGGAYGYTF. The CDR3, as DNA: TGTGCCAGTACCCCCGGGGATGGGGGCGCGTATGGCTACACCTTC. Drawing the rest from reference TRBV19 and TRBJ1-2, the complete variable domain is DGGITQSPKYLFRKEGQNVTLSCEQNLNHDAMYWYRQDPGQGLRLIYYSQIVNDFQKGDIAEGYSVSREKKESFPLTVTSAQKNPTAFYLCASTPGDGGAYGYTFGSGTRLTVV.